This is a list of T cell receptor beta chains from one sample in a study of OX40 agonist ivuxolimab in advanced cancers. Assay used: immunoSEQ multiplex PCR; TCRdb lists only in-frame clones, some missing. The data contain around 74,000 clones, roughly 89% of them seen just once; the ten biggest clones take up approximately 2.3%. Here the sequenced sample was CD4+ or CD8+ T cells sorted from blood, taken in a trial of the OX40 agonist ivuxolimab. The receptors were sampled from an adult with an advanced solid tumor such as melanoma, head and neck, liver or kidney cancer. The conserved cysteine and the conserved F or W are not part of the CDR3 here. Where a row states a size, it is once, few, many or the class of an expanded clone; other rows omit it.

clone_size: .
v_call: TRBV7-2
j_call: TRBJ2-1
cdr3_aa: ASSRSGGDSWNEQF

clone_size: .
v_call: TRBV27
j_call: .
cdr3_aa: ASSLQGARNEQY

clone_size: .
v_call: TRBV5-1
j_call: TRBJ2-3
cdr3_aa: ASSFTSGGASTDTQY

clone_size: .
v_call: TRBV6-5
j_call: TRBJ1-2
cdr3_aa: ASSSQGIGYT

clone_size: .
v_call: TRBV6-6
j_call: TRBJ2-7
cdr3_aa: ASSPLGPGEQY

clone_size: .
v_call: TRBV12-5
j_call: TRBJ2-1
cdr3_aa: ASGSPGQGAYNEQF

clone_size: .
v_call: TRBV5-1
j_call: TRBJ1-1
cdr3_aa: ASRPPNRANTEAF

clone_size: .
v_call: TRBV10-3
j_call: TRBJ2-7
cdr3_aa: AIKAESYEQY

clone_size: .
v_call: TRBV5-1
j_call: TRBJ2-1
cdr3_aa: ASSSSGRSVNEQF

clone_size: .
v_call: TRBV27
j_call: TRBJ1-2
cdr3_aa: ASSLLARGYYGYT

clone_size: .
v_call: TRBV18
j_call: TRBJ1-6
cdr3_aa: ASSPNDSVLSPLH

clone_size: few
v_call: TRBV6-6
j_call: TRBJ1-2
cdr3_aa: ASNAESYYGYT

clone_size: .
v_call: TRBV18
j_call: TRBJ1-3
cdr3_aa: ASSLGGVNTIY

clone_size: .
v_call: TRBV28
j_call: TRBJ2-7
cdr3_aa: ASIGGESYEQY

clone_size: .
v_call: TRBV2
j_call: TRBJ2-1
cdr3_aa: ASDGGRNEQF

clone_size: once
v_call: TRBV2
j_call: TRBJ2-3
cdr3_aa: ASTGPGQSTDTQY